The 18 T cell receptor beta chains presented below share a single source sample, sequenced in a study. TCRdb re-derived calls from the RT-PCR reads in MiXCR, one entry per CDR3 protein. The profile shows almost 700,000 distinct CDR3 sequences, around 14% of them singletons. The material sequenced was memory CD4+ T cells from blood. The receptors shown here come from a female donor in good health, serving as a healthy control.

This clonotype was observed a few times. This sequence joins TRBV20-1 and TRBJ2-3; TRBD2 matches 15 bases. Trimming removed 5 bases from V and 1 base from J; junction bases left unmatched: 4. The CDR3 is made up of 16 amino acids. From germline, CDR1 is DFQATT and CDR2 SNEGSKA (reference sequence). The CDR3 region has the DNA TGCAGTGCTCCGCGGACTAGCGGGGGGGGCACAGATACGCAGTATTTT. This sequence encodes CSAPRTSGGGTDTQYF.

Here the CDR3 reads CASSLGGSNLRHEQYF. As DNA, the CDR3 is TGTGCCAGCAGCTTAGGAGGCTCTAACCTCCGGCACGAGCAGTACTTC. J is TRBJ2-7 and V is TRBV11-2; no definite D call. Per germline, CDR1 SGHAT and CDR2 FQNNGV. V dropped 1 base and J dropped 5 bases, with 18 bases sitting between them. This CDR3 region has 16 residues. The full variable domain, its missing parts supplied by reference TRBV11-2 and TRBJ2-7, is EAGVAQSPRYKIIEKRQSVAFWCNPISGHATLYWYQQILGQGPKLLIQFQNNGVVDDSQLPKDRFSAERLKGVDSTLKIQPAKLEDSAVYLCASSLGGSNLRHEQYFGPGTRLTVT.

This chain joins TRBV25-1 and TRBJ1-5; maybe TRBD1 (6 bases). Trimming shortened V by 2 bases and J by 2 bases, and 7 bases separated the two germline ends. The CDR3 consists of 14 residues. Germline V CDR1 and CDR2: MGHDK, SYGVNS. The CDR3 is CASSEPGGNQPQHF. CDR3 DNA: TGTGCCAGCAGTGAACCAGGGGGCAATCAGCCCCAGCATTTT.

CDR3 residues: CASSSTGIKDYEQYF. The CDR3 DNA reads as TGTGCCAGCAGCTCGACCGGGATTAAAGACTACGAGCAGTACTTC. This chain joins TRBV28 and TRBJ2-7; tentatively, D is TRBD2 (5 bases). In germline, CDR1 is MDHEN, CDR2 SYDVKM. This CDR3 region has 15 residues. V was trimmed by 6 bases and J by 3 bases, leaving 18 bases between them.

This clonotype was recorded at least ten times. The rearrangement joins TRBV24-1 to TRBJ2-3; 9 bases align to TRBD1. Germline CDR1 KGHDR, CDR2 SFDVKD. The CDR3 spans 14 residues. The V segment lost 9 bases and the J segment 4 bases; nucleotides outside the gene matches: 7. For the CDR3, the DNA is TGTGCCACCGGAGGGGACAGGGCTTCAGATACGCAGTATTTT. Amino acids: CATGGDRASDTQYF.

This chain joins TRBV6-2 or TRBV6-3 and TRBJ2-7; D may be TRBD1 (6 bases). The V end lost 5 bases, the J end lost 6 bases, and 23 bases lay between the germline ends. The CDR3 length is 16 residues. The germline V gene encodes CDR1 MNHEY and CDR2 SVGEGT. The CDR3 loop is CASSPRRQVGNGEQYF. The DNA of the CDR3 is TGTGCCAGCAGTCCTCGCCGACAGGTGGGGAATGGCGAGCAGTACTTC.

This clonotype showed up many times. The chain uses TRBV10-3 and TRBJ2-2; 7 bases are shared with TRBD1. This CDR3 region has 15 residues. Looked up from germline, CDR1 is ENHRY and CDR2 is SYGVKD. V shed 5 bases, J shed 0 bases, and the junction held 3 bases outside the gene matches. The CDR3 DNA reads TGTGCCATCAGTCTACAGGGGTCGAACACCGGGGAGCTGTTTTTT. It is translated as CAISLQGSNTGELFF.

There are a few counts of this clonotype. The chain joins TRBV6-2 or TRBV6-3 to TRBJ1-5, with D possibly matching TRBD1 (5 bases). The CDR3 has 18 amino acids. The germline V gene has CDR1 MNHEY and CDR2 SVGEGT. Trimming shortened V by 8 bases and J by 0 bases, and 23 bases separated the two germline ends. The CDR3 DNA reads TGTGCCAGCCTTTCCGGGCAGGGAGCGGGTTATAGCAATCAGCCCCAGCATTTT. Amino acid sequence: CASLSGQGAGYSNQPQHF.

This rearrangement joins TRBV7-8 to TRBJ2-7, with D perhaps being TRBD1 or TRBD2 (5 bases each). Trimming removed 5 bases from V and 8 bases from J, with 22 bases in between. Germline V gives CDR1 SGHVS, CDR2 FQNEAQ. The CDR3 has 15 residues. In nucleotides, the CDR3 is TGTGCCAGCAGCCATCGGGGCTTGGAGCTACGACAGCAGTACTTC. This encodes CASSHRGLELRQQYF.

Ten or more counts support this clonotype. The V and J genes are TRBV12-3 or TRBV12-4 and TRBJ1-5, with D perhaps matching TRBD1 (5 bases). CDR3 size: 16 residues. V was clipped by 4 bases and J by 1 base, with 14 bases between them. The CDR3 protein is CASSSTAAQSNQPQHF. The CDR3, as DNA: TGTGCCAGCAGTTCGACAGCGGCTCAAAGCAATCAGCCCCAGCATTTT.

The V gene is TRBV28, the J gene TRBJ1-6, with a weak D call TRBD1 (5 bases). V was cut by 6 bases and J by 9 bases, with 9 bases left in between. Germline loops: CDR1 MDHEN, CDR2 SYDVKM. This CDR3 is built from 12 residues. Here the CDR3 DNA reads TGTGCCAGCAGCTTACAGGTTTCACCCCTCCACTTT. It codes for CASSLQVSPLHF. Full variable domain (outside the CDR3, taken from reference TRBV28 and TRBJ1-6): DVKVTQSSRYLVKRTGEKVFLECVQDMDHENMFWYRQDPGLGLRLIYFSYDVKMKEKGDIPEGYSVSREKKERFSLILESASTNQTSMYLCASSLQVSPLHFGNGTRLTVT.

The V call is TRBV20-1, the J call TRBJ1-6; D is perhaps TRBD1 (6 bases). Germline assignment: CDR1 DFQATT and CDR2 SNEGSKA (reference sequence). Deletions cut 0 bases from V and 3 bases from J, with 15 bases between. CDR3 length: 17 residues. This CDR3 is CSARDLGQGSYNSPLHF. The CDR3 DNA is TGCAGTGCTAGAGATCTCGGGCAGGGGAGCTATAATTCACCCCTCCACTTT.

This clonotype came up many times. The chain links TRBV4-3 to TRBJ2-7, with 9 bases that match TRBD2. The ends lost 4 bases at V and 3 bases at J; junction bases unmatched: 4. The germline CDR1 and CDR2 sequences are LGHNA and YSLEER. CDR3 size: 14 residues. The CDR3 loop is CASSPGTSYYEQYF. The CDR3 DNA reads as TGCGCCAGCAGCCCCGGGACTAGCTACTACGAGCAGTACTTC.

There are many counts of this clonotype. The chain uses TRBV12-3 or TRBV12-4 and TRBJ1-5; D gene ambiguous. V shed 6 bases and J shed 0 bases, with 9 bases lying between them. The CDR3 consists of 14 residues. CDR3 nucleotide sequence: TGTGCCAGCAGCTTCGGAGGTAGCAATCAGCCCCAGCATTTT. Translation: CASSFGGSNQPQHF.

This clonotype was seen repeatedly, ten times or more. J is TRBJ2-7 and V is TRBV29-1, with TRBD1 matching over 8 bases. CDR1 and CDR2 from the germline V gene are SQVTM and ANQGSEA. The CDR3 is 13 amino acids. V trimming: 4 bases; J trimming: 6 bases; junction bases outside the gene matches: 8. The CDR3 bases are TGCAGCGTTGTAGGACAGGGATGGTCCGAGCAGTACTTC. It translates to CSVVGQGWSEQYF.

The chain links TRBV7-2 to TRBJ1-1; D not certain. Germline loops: CDR1 SGHTA, CDR2 FQGNSA. The germline V and J ends were trimmed by 3 bases and 1 base, with 9 bases remaining between them. The CDR3 runs 14 residues. CDR3 in DNA: TGTGCCAGCAGCTTCAACAGCTGGAACACTGAAGCTTTCTTT. Its protein is CASSFNSWNTEAFF. Full variable domain (remainder filled in from reference TRBV7-2 and TRBJ1-1): GAGVSQSPSNKVTEKGKDVELRCDPISGHTALYWYRQSLGQGLEFLIYFQGNSAPDKSGLPSDRFSAERTGGSVSTLTIQRTQQEDSAVYLCASSFNSWNTEAFFGQGTRLTVV.

The V call is TRBV7-6, the J call TRBJ2-3; 8 bases map to TRBD2. Germline CDR1 SGHVS, CDR2 FNYEAQ. After removal of 4 bases from V and 3 bases from J, the junction contained 9 bases not matched to a gene. This CDR3 contains 16 residues. The CDR3 DNA reads TGTGCCAGCAGCTCCCCCCGGGGGGGCGGGACAGATACGCAGTATTTT. This gives the protein CASSSPRGGGTDTQYF. The full variable domain, in which reference TRBV7-6 and TRBJ2-3 provide the parts outside the CDR3, is GAGVSQSPRYKVTKRGQDVALRCDPISGHVSLYWYRQALGQGPEFLTYFNYEAQQDKSGLPNDRFSAERPEGSISTLTIQRTEQRDSAMYRCASSSPRGGGTDTQYFGPGTRLTVL.

The chain combines TRBV4-3 with TRBJ2-2; 7 bases line up with TRBD1. The CDR3 consists of 14 residues. CDR1 LGHNA and CDR2 YSLEER come from the germline V gene. V lost 4 bases to trimming and J lost 6 bases; unmatched junction nucleotides: 5. CDR3 sequence reads: CASSPQGVAGELFF. The CDR3 DNA reads TGCGCCAGCAGCCCCCAGGGGGTGGCCGGGGAGCTGTTTTTT.